The next 15 T cell receptor beta chains were all read from a single sample in a study of glioma-infiltrating T cells. TCR alpha and beta CDR3 regions were amplified from RNA using iRepertoire nested multiplex PCR. From the multiplex PCR reads, TCRdb called clonotypes with MiXCR, one entry per CDR3 protein. Here the sample spans some 99,000 distinct CDR3 sequences, 20% to 25% being singletons. Sequencing was performed on glioma tissue, nonneoplastic brain tissue, or PBMCs (not recorded which). These receptors all come from a human donor with low-grade glioma or glioblastoma, undergoing nonglioma brain surgery, or in good health (not recorded which).

As to this clonotype: This sequence may be a read error, since a much larger clone differs from it by one base. V usage is TRBV7-6 and J usage is TRBJ2-3; TRBD2 agrees at 11 bases. The CDR3 extends over 16 amino acids. CDR1 SGHVS and CDR2 FNYEAQ come from the germline V gene. For the CDR3, the DNA is TGTGCCAGCAGCCTTGGGACTAGCGGAGGCACAGGTACGCAGTATTTT. Amino acids: CASSLGTSGGTGTQYF.

This clonotype was detected ten times or more. This chain joins TRBV18 and TRBJ1-2; 12 nucleotides match TRBD1. Germline V gene sequence: CDR1 KGHSH, CDR2 LQKENI. The J segment lost 8 bases and the V segment lost 4 bases, leaving 5 bases of the junction unmatched. This CDR3 contains 14 residues. CDR3 sequence (DNA): TGTGCCAGCTCACGGGACAGGGGGCAGGAAGGCTACACCTTC. This translates into CASSRDRGQEGYTF.

This clonotype was counted many times. J is TRBJ1-4 and V is TRBV20-1, with no clear D. This CDR3 region has 13 residues. The V end lost 6 bases, the J end lost 0 bases, and 8 bases lay between the germline ends. Germline CDR1 reads DFQATT; CDR2 reads SNEGSKA (reference sequence). DNA for the CDR3: TGCAGTGCCCACGGGGCAACTAATGAAAAACTGTTTTTT. Translation gives CSAHGATNEKLFF.

This clonotype was detected many times. The rearrangement joins TRBV11-2 to TRBJ1-1, with D hard to call. V gave up 8 bases and J gave up 7 bases, with 17 bases separating them. CDR1 is SGHAT, CDR2 FQNNGV, per germline. CDR3 length: 13 amino acids. CDR3 sequence reads: CASSWDQAFEAFF. The CDR3 DNA reads TGTGCCAGCTCTTGGGATCAGGCTTTTGAAGCTTTCTTT.

This clonotype was counted a few times. The chain recombines TRBV5-4 with TRBJ1-3; no reliable D call. This CDR3 spans 14 amino acids. The germline V gene has CDR1 SGHNT and CDR2 YYREEE (reference sequence). Trimming left V 3 bases short and J 1 base short, with 8 bases between. CDR3 bases: TGTGCCAGCAGCTCCCGAGAATCTGGAAACACCATATATTTT. Translated, it gives CASSSRESGNTIYF.

This clonotype has a handful of counts. The gene calls are TRBV4-1 and TRBJ2-5, with D perhaps TRBD1 or TRBD2 (5 bases each). The CDR3 covers 16 residues. Per germline, CDR1 MGHRA and CDR2 YSYEKL. The ends were cut back, 1 base at V and 5 bases at J, with 17 bases in the middle. The CDR3 reads CASSQAWGTTYETQYF. CDR3 DNA: TGCGCCAGCAGCCAAGCCTGGGGGACCACCTACGAGACCCAGTACTTC.

Many counts were recorded for this clonotype. V usage is TRBV19 and J usage is TRBJ1-1, with D possibly being TRBD1 (5 bases). V shed 9 bases and J shed 4 bases, with 12 bases lying between them. The germline V gene has CDR1 LNHDA and CDR2 SQIVND (reference sequence). This CDR3 is built from 12 residues. The CDR3 region is CASSPQGTEAFF. For the CDR3, the DNA is TGTGCCAGCTCCCCTCAGGGCACTGAAGCTTTCTTT.

This clonotype was counted ten times or more. This chain connects TRBV7-9 to TRBJ2-7, with D perhaps TRBD1 (6 bases). V lost 3 bases to trimming and J lost 6 bases, with 9 bases between them. The CDR3 covers 12 residues. Germline CDR1 reads SEHNR; CDR2 reads FQNEAQ (reference sequence). For the CDR3, the DNA is TGTGCCAGCAGCTTGACAGGCCCCGAGCAGTACTTC. It yields the protein CASSLTGPEQYF.

At least ten counts were recorded for this clonotype. V is TRBV7-2 and J is TRBJ1-2; D unclear. The CDR3 has 14 amino acids. V lost 5 bases and J 8 bases, leaving 18 bases between the germline ends. CDR1 is SGHTA, CDR2 FQGNSA, per germline. The CDR3 nucleotides read TGTGCCAGCAGCCCAATTCAAGTGGGGTACGGCTACACCTTC. Its protein product is CASSPIQVGYGYTF.

This clonotype came up once. The CDR3 loop is CAISLGGGPGEQYF. The CDR3 nucleotides are TGTGCCATCAGCTTAGGCGGGGGACCGGGGGAGCAGTACTTC. The gene calls are TRBV28 and TRBJ2-7; 7 bases are shared with TRBD2. J gave up 7 bases and V 10 bases, and 16 bases lay outside the gene matches. This CDR3 is built from 14 residues. The germline gives CDR1 MDHEN, CDR2 SYDVKM. The complete variable domain, with remaining parts taken from reference TRBV28 and TRBJ2-7, reads DVKVTQSSRYLVKRTGEKVFLECVQDMDHENMFWYRQDPGLGLRLIYFSYDVKMKEKGDIPEGYSVSREKKERFSLILESASTNQTSMYLCAISLGGGPGEQYFGPGTRLTVT.

A few counts support this clonotype. The chain uses TRBV3-1 and TRBJ1-2; D remains ambiguous. Germline V gene lookup returns CDR1 LGHDT and CDR2 YNNKEL (reference sequence). Trimming took 5 bases from V and 4 from J, leaving 11 bases between them. The CDR3 spans 13 residues. The CDR3, as DNA: TGTGCCAGCAGCTCCCCCCCAGGCTATGGCTACACCTTC. Its protein is CASSSPPGYGYTF.

Comment on this clonotype: Just one base apart from a much larger clone, this may be a read error. The final CDR3 position lacks the conserved phenylalanine or tryptophan, pointing to a likely read error. This chain connects TRBV29-1 to TRBJ2-7; 9 bases fit TRBD1. Germline V gene data show CDR1 as SQVTM and CDR2 as ANQGSEA. The CDR3 has 13 amino acids. V was clipped by 4 bases and J by 4 bases; unmatched bases: 5. The CDR3 bases are TGCAGCGTTGCGCGGACAGGGGCGTACGAGCAGTACTTA. This codes for CSVARTGAYEQYL.

This chain uses TRBV9 with TRBJ1-3; no reliable D call. The CDR3 consists of 15 residues. CDR1 and CDR2 from the germline V gene are SGDLS and YYNGEE. Trimming stripped 4 bases from V and 2 bases from J, with 13 bases between. CDR3 sequence (DNA): TGTGCCAGCAGCTTCCGTGTGCTACCTGGAAACACCATATATTTT. Protein sequence: CASSFRVLPGNTIYF.

The chain combines TRBV29-1 with TRBJ2-7; no firm D call. V gave up 5 bases and J gave up 2 bases, with 10 bases separating them. The CDR3 has 12 amino acids. The V gene's germline CDR1 is SQVTM and CDR2 ANQGSEA. The CDR3 bases are TGCAGCGTTAAGTCGGACCCCTACGAGCAGTACTTC. It yields the protein CSVKSDPYEQYF.

This clonotype was detected many times. This chain connects TRBV4-1 to TRBJ1-5, with 9 bases that match TRBD1. Trimming cost V 5 bases and J 2 bases; bases outside gene matches: 7. Germline CDR1 and CDR2: MGHRA and YSYEKL. The CDR3 extends over 16 amino acids. The CDR3 loop reads CASSTGTGTGNQPQHF. The CDR3 DNA follows: TGCGCCAGCAGCACCGGGACAGGGACTGGCAATCAGCCCCAGCATTTT.